The present T cell receptor (beta chain) was sequenced within a study of regulatory and conventional T cells in breast cancer (dated by TCRdb to between 2014 and 2017). In its sample, this clonotype was seen a few times. No cognate antigen has been identified for it. Base qualities are not at hand, and no much larger clone is one base apart. Germline trimming amounts to 6 bases on V and 5 bases on J, with 16 as the count of junction bases outside the gene matches. The CDR3 starts with the cysteine, ends with the phenylalanine, and has 16 residues. Solely the CDR3 DNA is kept, with 48 bases framed from the first base. Libraries were prepared through PCR. Sequencing was performed on an Illumina MiSeq. In-frame beta chains were kept once TCRdb had trimmed the public reads at Q25 with fastp and called clones with MiXCR. Rows with one shared CDR3 protein collapse into an entry with the most common genes and DNA. Counted in this sample were some 16,000 distinct CDR3 sequences; around 30% of them appeared once. The ten largest clones capture roughly 1.5% of the sample.

The sequencing sample was made of conventional T cells from blood. The chain links TRBV12-3 or TRBV12-4 with TRBJ2-7; the central 7 bases match TRBD2. This clonotype originated in a female donor in good health. The nucleotide sequence reads TGTGCCAGCAGCACCCCCGGGACTACATCCCTCAACGAGCAGTACTTC. It codes for CASSTPGTTSLNEQYF.